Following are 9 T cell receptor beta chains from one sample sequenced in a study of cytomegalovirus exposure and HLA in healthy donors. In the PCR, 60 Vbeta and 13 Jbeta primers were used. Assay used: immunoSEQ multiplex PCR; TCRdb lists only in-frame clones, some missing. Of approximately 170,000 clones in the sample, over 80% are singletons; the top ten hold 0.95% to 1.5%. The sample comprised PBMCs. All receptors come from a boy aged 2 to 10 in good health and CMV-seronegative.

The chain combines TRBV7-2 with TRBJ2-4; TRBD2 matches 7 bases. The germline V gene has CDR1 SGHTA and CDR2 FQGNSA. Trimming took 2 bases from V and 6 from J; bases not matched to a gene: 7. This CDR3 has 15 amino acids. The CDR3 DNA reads TGTGCCAGCAGCTTATCCGTGGGAGGGAGAAACATTCAGTACTTC. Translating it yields CASSLSVGGRNIQYF.

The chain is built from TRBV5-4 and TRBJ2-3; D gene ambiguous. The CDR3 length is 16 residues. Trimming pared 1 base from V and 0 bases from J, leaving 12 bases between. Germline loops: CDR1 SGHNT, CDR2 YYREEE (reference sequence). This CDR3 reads CASSLTVGWSTDTQYF. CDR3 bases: TGTGCCAGCAGCTTGACGGTCGGGTGGAGCACAGATACGCAGTATTTT.

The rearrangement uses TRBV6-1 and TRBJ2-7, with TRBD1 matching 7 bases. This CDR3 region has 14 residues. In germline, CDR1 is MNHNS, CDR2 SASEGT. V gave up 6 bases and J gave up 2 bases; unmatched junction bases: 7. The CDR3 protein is CASSTRQGPYEQYF. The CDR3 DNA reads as TGTGCCAGCAGCACCAGACAGGGCCCCTACGAGCAGTACTTC.

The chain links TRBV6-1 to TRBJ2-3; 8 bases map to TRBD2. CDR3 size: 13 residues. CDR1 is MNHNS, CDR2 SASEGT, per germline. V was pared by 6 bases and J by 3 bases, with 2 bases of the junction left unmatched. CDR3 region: CASRASGTDTQYF. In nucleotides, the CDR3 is TGTGCCAGCAGGGCTAGCGGGACAGATACGCAGTATTTT.

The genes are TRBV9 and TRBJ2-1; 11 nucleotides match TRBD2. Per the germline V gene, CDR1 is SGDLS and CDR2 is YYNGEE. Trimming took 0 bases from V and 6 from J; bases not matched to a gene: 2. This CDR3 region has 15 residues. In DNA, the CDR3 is TGTGCCAGCAGCGTAGCCGGGACTAGCGGCAATGAGCAGTTCTTC. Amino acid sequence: CASSVAGTSGNEQFF.

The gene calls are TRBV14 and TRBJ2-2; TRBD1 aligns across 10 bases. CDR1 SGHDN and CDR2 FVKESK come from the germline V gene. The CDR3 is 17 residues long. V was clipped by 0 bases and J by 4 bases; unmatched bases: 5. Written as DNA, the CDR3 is TGTGCCAGCAGCCAAGATTTAGGGACAGGGGCCACCGGGGAGCTGTTTTTT. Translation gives CASSQDLGTGATGELFF.

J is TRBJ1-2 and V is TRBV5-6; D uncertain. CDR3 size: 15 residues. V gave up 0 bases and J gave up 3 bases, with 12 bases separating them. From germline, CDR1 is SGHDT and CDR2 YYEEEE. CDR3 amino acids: CASSLEAPEHYGYTF. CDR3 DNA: TGTGCCAGCAGCTTGGAGGCTCCGGAGCACTATGGCTACACCTTC.

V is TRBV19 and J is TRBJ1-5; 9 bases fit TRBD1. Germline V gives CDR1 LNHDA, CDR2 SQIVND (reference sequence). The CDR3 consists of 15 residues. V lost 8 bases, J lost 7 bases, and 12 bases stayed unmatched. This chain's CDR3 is CASPRPGQGGQPQHF. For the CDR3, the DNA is TGTGCCAGTCCCCGCCCGGGACAGGGCGGCCAGCCCCAGCATTTT.

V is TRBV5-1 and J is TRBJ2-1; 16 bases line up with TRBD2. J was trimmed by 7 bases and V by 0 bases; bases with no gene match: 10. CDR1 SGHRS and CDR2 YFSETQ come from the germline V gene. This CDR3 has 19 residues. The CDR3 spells CASSLGYGGLAGGPNEQFF. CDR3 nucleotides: TGCGCCAGCAGCTTGGGATATGGGGGACTAGCGGGAGGGCCGAATGAGCAGTTCTTC.